The text below deals with one T cell receptor (beta chain). The antigen remains undetermined. The data derive from a study of Ad26.COV2.S vaccination and SARS-CoV-2 variants. General study findings and limits: There was reportedly substantial breadth in spike-specific CD8+ and CD4+ T cell responses after vaccination. Placebo recipients trailed vaccine recipients in spike-specific TCR breadth. Non-spike TCR breadth showed similarity between vaccine and placebo recipients.

Germline V gene lookup returns CDR1 SGHRS and CDR2 YFSETQ. Trimming pared 0 bases from V and 4 bases from J, leaving 4 bases between. The CDR3 has 13 residues. Profiled with immunoSEQ multiplex PCR; TCRdb holds only in-frame clones, not every one. This table has 87,000 or so clones, around 82% appearing once. This clonotype was sampled from a human donor who had recovered from COVID-19. V is TRBV5-1 and J is TRBJ2-2; D not resolved. This specimen was peripheral blood, taken after recovery from COVID-19. In DNA, the CDR3 is TGCGCCAGCAGCTTGGATTTCACCGGGGAGCTGTTTTTT. Its translation is CASSLDFTGELFF.